Below, 30 T cell receptor beta chains from the same sample are listed, as sequenced in a study of cytomegalovirus exposure and HLA in healthy donors. Clones were read by immunoSEQ multiplex PCR, and TCRdb kept only the in-frame ones, dropping some. The data show roughly 120,000 clones, 86% seen once. Sequenced material: PBMCs. The source is a man between 18 and 29 years old in good health and CMV-seronegative.

The chain recombines TRBV6-1 with TRBJ2-6, with TRBD2 matching 7 bases. The J segment lost 0 bases and the V segment lost 0 bases, leaving 2 bases of the junction unmatched. This CDR3 contains 17 residues. CDR1 and CDR2 from the germline V gene are MNHNS and SASEGT. DNA of the CDR3: TGTGCCAGCAGTGAAGCGGGGGGGTTCTCTGGGGCCAACGTCCTGACTTTC. It is translated as CASSEAGGFSGANVLTF.

V gene TRBV5-1 combines with J gene TRBJ2-5; the match to TRBD2 covers 9 bases. The CDR3 runs to 17 residues. V dropped 0 bases and J dropped 0; count of bases not matched to a gene: 6. Germline CDR1 SGHRS, CDR2 YFSETQ. CDR3 sequence (DNA): TGCGCCAGCAGCTTGGGCCTAGCGGGGACGTACCAAGAGACCCAGTACTTC. Translating it yields CASSLGLAGTYQETQYF.

The chain uses TRBV7-8 and TRBJ2-3; unclear D gene. V was shortened by 8 bases and J by 2 bases, with 14 bases between the two germline ends. The germline V gene has CDR1 SGHVS and CDR2 FQNEAQ. This CDR3 contains 14 residues. The CDR3 is CASQAPSSTDTQYF. The CDR3 nucleotides read TGTGCCAGCCAAGCACCATCTTCCACAGATACGCAGTATTTT. The full variable domain, rest sourced from reference TRBV7-8 and TRBJ2-3, is GAGVSQSPRYKVAKRGQDVALRCDPISGHVSLFWYQQALGQGPEFLTYFQNEAQLDKSGLPSDRFFAERPEGSVSTLKIQRTQQEDSAVYLCASQAPSSTDTQYFGPGTRLTVL.

This clone was seen only once. The rearrangement uses TRBV18 and TRBJ2-2; 10 nucleotides agree with TRBD2. This CDR3 contains 16 residues. With V trimmed by 3 bases and J by 9 bases, 10 bases remained unmatched. CDR1 is KGHSH and CDR2 is LQKENI in the germline V gene. CDR3 amino acids: CASSPPASGSFRELFF. In nucleotides, the CDR3 is TGTGCCAGCTCACCCCCGGCTAGCGGGAGTTTCCGGGAGCTGTTTTTT.

The rearrangement links TRBV9 to TRBJ2-5; TRBD2 aligns across 10 bases. Germline V gene data show CDR1 as SGDLS and CDR2 as YYNGEE. The CDR3 sequence is 15 residues long. Unmatched junction bases numbered 6, after V lost 2 bases and J lost 5 bases. In nucleotides, the CDR3 is TGTGCCAGCAGCGTGGGGACTAGCGTCGCCGAGACCCAGTACTTC. This translates into CASSVGTSVAETQYF.

The genes are TRBV5-1 and TRBJ1-3, with TRBD1 matching over 9 bases. The germline CDR1 and CDR2 sequences are SGHRS and YFSETQ. The V segment lost 2 bases and the J segment 2 bases; nucleotides outside the gene matches: 2. The CDR3 contains 15 residues. In DNA form, the CDR3 reads TGCGCCAGCAGCTTAGGGACAGGGACTGGAAACACCATATATTTT. It is translated as CASSLGTGTGNTIYF.

This chain uses TRBV7-9 with TRBJ2-2; D may be TRBD1 (5 bases). V lost 5 bases and J lost 3, with 13 bases in between. The CDR3 extends over 15 amino acids. The V gene's germline CDR1 is SEHNR and CDR2 FQNEAQ (reference sequence). DNA of the CDR3: TGTGCCAGCAGCCCTCCTGGGGCCTACACCGGGGAGCTGTTTTTT. Translated, it gives CASSPPGAYTGELFF.

The chain employs TRBV14 and TRBJ2-1; possible D gene TRBD1, 5 bases. The V end was cut by 0 bases, the J end by 13 bases, with 13 bases between. There are 13 residues in the CDR3. Germline CDR1 and CDR2: SGHDN and FVKESK. CDR3: CASSQDSRVYQFF. Written as DNA, the CDR3 is TGTGCCAGCAGCCAAGATAGCAGGGTTTACCAGTTCTTC. Looking up the rest from reference TRBV14 and TRBJ2-1 gives the full variable domain: EAGVTQFPSHSVIEKGQTVTLRCDPISGHDNLYWYRRVMGKEIKFLLHFVKESKQDESGMPNNRFLAERTGGTYSTLKVQPAELEDSGVYFCASSQDSRVYQFFGPGTRLTVL.

V and J are TRBV5-1 and TRBJ2-1; 14 positions agree with TRBD2. CDR1 is SGHRS, CDR2 YFSETQ, per germline. The CDR3 consists of 17 residues. The V and J ends lost 3 bases and 6 bases, in that order; junction bases with no gene match: 8. For the CDR3, the DNA is TGCGCCAGCAGCTCCGGGACTAGCGGGAGCATAGGCAATGAGCAGTTCTTC. It codes for CASSSGTSGSIGNEQFF.

The V call is TRBV30, the J call TRBJ2-7, with TRBD1 matching 10 bases. Germline trimming cut 4 bases from V and 6 bases from J; bases unmatched to any gene: 9. CDR1 GTSNPN and CDR2 SVGIG come from the germline V gene (reference sequence). This CDR3 has 14 amino acids. The CDR3 protein is CAWMKGQGRSEQYF. The CDR3 DNA reads as TGTGCCTGGATGAAGGGACAGGGGAGGTCCGAGCAGTACTTC.

The rearrangement uses TRBV2 and TRBJ2-7; tentative D call: TRBD2 (6 bases). CDR3 length equals 14 residues. The germline V and J ends were trimmed by 4 bases and 3 bases, with 13 bases remaining between them. The germline V gene encodes CDR1 SNHLY and CDR2 FYNNEI. Written as DNA, the CDR3 is TGTGCCAGCAGTGTTGCAGCGGGCGGCTACGAGCAGTACTTC. Protein sequence: CASSVAAGGYEQYF.

The CDR3 region is CATYTGLMNTEAFF. DNA of the CDR3: TGTGCCACCTATACAGGGCTTATGAACACTGAAGCTTTCTTT. This sequence joins TRBV6-5 and TRBJ1-1; a possible D gene is TRBD1 (6 bases). The CDR3 contains 14 residues. The germline CDR1 and CDR2 sequences are MNHEY and SVGAGI. V dropped 10 bases and J dropped 0 bases, with 15 bases sitting between them.

This clone was recorded a few times. The chain has TRBV23-1 and TRBJ2-7; 8 nucleotides match TRBD1. TRBV23-1 is an open reading frame, and its role is uncertain. There are 14 residues in the CDR3. V lost 3 bases, J lost 2 bases, and 3 bases stayed unmatched. This CDR3 reads CASSHGQGPYEQYF. CDR3 bases: TGCGCCAGCAGTCACGGACAGGGTCCCTACGAGCAGTACTTC.

CDR3 loop: CAWGSRYGYTF. For the CDR3, the DNA is TGTGCCTGGGGTTCGAGATATGGCTACACCTTC. The V and J genes are TRBV30 and TRBJ1-2; D is unresolved. Per the germline V gene, CDR1 is GTSNPN and CDR2 is SVGIG (reference sequence). V gave up 5 bases and J gave up 5 bases, with 9 bases separating them. The CDR3 sequence is 11 residues long.

The J gene is TRBJ1-1, the V gene TRBV9; 8 positions agree with TRBD1. This CDR3 contains 13 residues. Germline CDR1 is SGDLS and CDR2 is YYNGEE. Trimming took 4 bases from V and 5 from J; bases not matched to a gene: 4. The chain's CDR3 is CASSPTGGTEAFF. DNA of the CDR3: TGTGCCAGCAGCCCAACAGGGGGAACTGAAGCTTTCTTT. Full variable domain (remainder filled in from reference TRBV9 and TRBJ1-1): DSGVTQTPKHLITATGQRVTLRCSPRSGDLSVYWYQQSLDQGLQFLIQYYNGEERAKGNILERFSAQQFPDLHSELNLSSLELGDSALYFCASSPTGGTEAFFGQGTRLTVV.

The chain has TRBV7-2 and TRBJ2-3; TRBD1 matches at 7 bases. This CDR3 comprises 17 residues. Germline values: CDR1 SGHTA, CDR2 FQGNSA. The ends lost 5 bases at V and 7 bases at J; junction bases unmatched: 18. CDR3 nucleotides: TGTGCCAGCAGCCCGCGCCTCCAGGGGGTTGGGGAGAATACGCAGTATTTT. Translation gives CASSPRLQGVGENTQYF.

This clone showed up just a few times. DNA of the CDR3: TGTGCCAGCAGCGCGACAGTTTCACCCCTCCACTTT. Residues: CASSATVSPLHF. This chain joins TRBV7-8 and TRBJ1-6, with D perhaps matching TRBD1 (5 bases). The CDR3 runs 12 residues. Looked up from germline, CDR1 is SGHVS and CDR2 is FQNEAQ. Trimming stripped 5 bases from V and 9 bases from J, with 8 bases between.

The chain links TRBV5-6 to TRBJ1-5; TRBD1 agrees at 7 bases. There are 15 residues in the CDR3. Germline V lookup: CDR1 SGHDT, CDR2 YYEEEE. J lost 2 bases, V lost 4 bases, and 6 bases had no gene match. The CDR3 DNA is TGTGCCAGCAGCACCCGGACAGGCCGCAATCAGCCCCAGCATTTT. Translating gives CASSTRTGRNQPQHF.

This chain connects TRBV30 to TRBJ2-1, with 12 bases aligning to TRBD1. With V trimmed by 4 bases and J by 4 bases, 14 bases remained unmatched. The CDR3 is made up of 18 amino acids. Germline V CDR1 and CDR2: GTSNPN, SVGIG (reference sequence). CDR3 protein: CAWKGTGGVHGGYNEQFF. Here the CDR3 DNA reads TGTGCCTGGAAAGGGACAGGGGGCGTCCATGGGGGGTACAATGAGCAGTTCTTC.

The sample holds one count of this clone. The J gene is TRBJ2-5, the V gene TRBV5-4, with TRBD2 as a possible D gene (6 bases). The germline gives CDR1 SGHNT, CDR2 YYREEE (reference sequence). This CDR3 is built from 18 residues. V lost 4 bases, J lost 3 bases, and 25 bases lay in between. The CDR3 reads CASSTLGGATPQEETQYF. In DNA form, the CDR3 reads TGTGCCAGCAGCACCCTTGGAGGGGCAACGCCGCAGGAAGAGACCCAGTACTTC.

V is TRBV7-9 and J is TRBJ2-7; D ambiguous. Germline CDR1 is SEHNR and CDR2 is FQNEAQ (reference sequence). CDR3 size: 15 residues. V shed 5 bases and J shed 0 bases, with 14 bases lying between them. The CDR3 bases are TGTGCCAGCAGCCCGAAAGAGGCCTTCTCCTACGAGCAGTACTTC. It translates to CASSPKEAFSYEQYF.

The V and J genes are TRBV10-3 and TRBJ2-7, with D possibly being TRBD1 (5 bases). Germline loops: CDR1 ENHRY, CDR2 SYGVKD. The V end was cut by 7 bases, the J end by 3 bases, with 13 bases between. The CDR3 loop spans 13 amino acids. The CDR3 nucleotides read TGTGCCATCATGCAGGGCTCCCTCTACGAGCAGTACTTC. It translates to CAIMQGSLYEQYF.

The V gene is TRBV6-5, the J gene TRBJ2-5, with TRBD2 matching 8 bases. Germline CDR1 and CDR2: MNHEY and SVGAGI. V gave up 5 bases and J gave up 4 bases; unmatched junction bases: 9. The CDR3 consists of 15 residues. This chain's CDR3 is CASSPGLVAVETQYF. In DNA, the CDR3 is TGTGCCAGCAGTCCGGGACTAGTTGCTGTAGAGACCCAGTACTTC.

The V call is TRBV5-1, the J call TRBJ2-2, with 10 bases fitting TRBD2. This CDR3 region has 17 residues. Germline-derived CDR1 and CDR2 are SGHRS and YFSETQ. Losses at the gene ends were 4 bases for V and 2 bases for J; bases not matched to a gene: 8. The CDR3 DNA reads TGCGCCAGCAGCGCATCTACTAGCGGGGTTAACACCGGGGAGCTGTTTTTT. Translated, it gives CASSASTSGVNTGELFF. Using reference TRBV5-1 and TRBJ2-2 for the parts outside the CDR3, the full variable domain is KAGVTQTPRYLIKTRGQQVTLSCSPISGHRSVSWYQQTPGQGLQFLFEYFSETQRNKGNFPGRFSGRQFSNSRSEMNVSTLELGDSALYLCASSASTSGVNTGELFFGEGSRLTVL.

The J gene is TRBJ1-4, the V gene TRBV19; 8 bases align to TRBD1. In germline, CDR1 is LNHDA, CDR2 SQIVND (reference sequence). The CDR3 runs 21 residues. V shed 0 bases, J shed 0 bases, and the junction held 15 bases outside the gene matches. The CDR3 DNA reads as TGTGCCAGTAGTATAGAGCCGGCTGGACAGGGAGCCTTTGCAACTAATGAAAAACTGTTTTTT. Amino acid sequence: CASSIEPAGQGAFATNEKLFF.

The V call is TRBV6-1, the J call TRBJ1-1; 7 bases line up with TRBD1. The CDR3 sequence is 13 residues long. The germline V gene encodes CDR1 MNHNS and CDR2 SASEGT. Trimming cost V 10 bases and J 0 bases; bases outside gene matches: 5. The CDR3 DNA follows: TGTGCCACAGGGGGGACAATGAACACTGAAGCTTTCTTT. It translates to CATGGTMNTEAFF.

The rearrangement links TRBV5-1 to TRBJ1-1, with 7 bases lining up with TRBD1. The CDR3 length is 14 residues. In germline, CDR1 is SGHRS, CDR2 YFSETQ. Trimming at V came to 0 bases and at J to 5 bases, leaving 4 bases not matched to a gene. The CDR3 loop reads CASSLDPTGTEAFF. In DNA, the CDR3 is TGCGCCAGCAGCTTGGATCCGACAGGGACTGAAGCTTTCTTT.

The sample holds a few counts of this clone. V and J are TRBV2 and TRBJ2-1; the match to TRBD2 covers 11 bases. Germline CDR1 reads SNHLY; CDR2 reads FYNNEI. This CDR3 is 14 amino acids long. J lost 8 bases, V lost 8 bases, and 8 bases had no gene match. The CDR3 sequence: CASGTSGSIDEQFF. As DNA, the CDR3 is TGTGCCAGCGGAACTAGCGGGAGTATCGATGAGCAGTTCTTC.

The chain carries TRBV10-3 and TRBJ1-2; 9 bases match TRBD1. Trimming cost V 6 bases and J 2 bases; bases outside gene matches: 7. The germline V gene encodes CDR1 ENHRY and CDR2 SYGVKD. There are 15 residues in the CDR3. CDR3 coding DNA: TGTGCCATCAGGAAAACCGGGACAGGGAACTATGGCTACACCTTC. Encoded protein: CAIRKTGTGNYGYTF.

V usage is TRBV18 and J usage is TRBJ1-6, with 7 bases identical to TRBD1. Unmatched junction bases numbered 14, after V lost 6 bases and J lost 6 bases. Germline V gene data show CDR1 as KGHSH and CDR2 as LQKENI. The CDR3 length is 17 residues. CDR3 sequence reads: CASSPGVNRGGNSPLHF. CDR3 sequence (DNA): TGTGCCAGCTCCCCGGGTGTTAACAGGGGTGGTAATTCACCCCTCCACTTT.